The present T cell receptor beta chain was sequenced within a study of response to subunit inactivated influenza vaccine. Details on this clonotype: Its specificity is unknown. Germline is not matched at one junction end, which may reflect a read error.

Via MiXCR, TCRdb re-called the RT-PCR reads, giving one row per CDR3 protein. The sample contains 550,000 to 800,000 distinct CDR3 sequences, approximately 14% of which appear only once. In germline, CDR1 is LNHDA, CDR2 SQIVND (reference sequence). There are 16 residues in the CDR3. Study findings and constraints: Authors proposed each seasonal influenza vaccination draws in few new T cells.

The clonotype originates from a middle-aged man who received an inactivated influenza vaccine. This chain connects TRBV19 to TRBJ2-1; 8 positions agree with TRBD2. The sequences come from PBMCs from blood, collected 14 to 15 days before vaccination. CDR3 in DNA: TGTGCCAGTAGTGTTAGCGGGATAGGCTCCTACGATGAGCAGTTCTTC. This translates into CASSVSGIGSYDEQFF. The variable domain in full, with the rest retrieved from reference TRBV19 and TRBJ2-1, is DGGITQSPKYLFRKEGQNVTLSCEQNLNHDAMYWYRQDPGQGLRLIYYSQIVNDFQKGDIAEGYSVSREKKESFPLTVTSAQKNPTAFYLCASSVSGIGSYDEQFFGPGTRLTVL.